A selection of T cell receptor beta chains follows, all from one sample in a study of blood T cell repertoires in COVID-19. Some clones are missing from TCRdb's copy, which holds only in-frame ones; the method was immunoSEQ multiplex PCR. Among 350,000 to 500,000 clones listed, about 87% were seen once. The sequencing sample was made of peripheral blood. All receptors come from a man in his late teens or twenties with COVID-19, enrolled during active disease. The CDR3 runs from the conserved cysteine through the conserved F or W. A D gene is named only where the DNA matches it firmly. Clone size, where shown, is once, few, many, or a class for clones that have expanded.

d_call,v_call,j_call,clone_size,cdr3_nt,cdr3_aa
-,TRBV6-5,TRBJ1-3,once,TGTGCCAGCTGGGGGCAGGTCGGAAACACCATATATTTT,CASWGQVGNTIYF
-,TRBV5-4,TRBJ1-2,-,TGTGCCAGCAGCTTGGCTGCAGATTATAATGGCTACACCTTC,CASSLAADYNGYTF
-,TRBV30,TRBJ2-3,-,TGTGCCTGTGAGCTTTACACAGATACGCAGTATTTT,CACELYTDTQYF
TRBD1,TRBV5-4,TRBJ1-2,-,TGTGCCAGCAGTAGACCGGGACAGGGGAATGGCTACACCTTC,CASSRPGQGNGYTF
TRBD1,TRBV3-1/TRBV3-2,TRBJ1-1,-,TGTGCCAGCAGCCTCGGACAGGTGAGGGGGAACACTGAAGCTTTCTTT,CASSLGQVRGNTEAFF
-,TRBV4-1,TRBJ2-1,once,TGCGCCAGCAGCCTCCACCATGAACAGACCTACAATGAGCAGTTCTTC,CASSLHHEQTYNEQFF
TRBD1,TRBV6-5,TRBJ2-7,-,TGTGCCAGCAGTTACTCGATCGGGACAGGGTCCTACGAGCAGTACTTC,CASSYSIGTGSYEQYF
TRBD1,TRBV5-6,TRBJ1-3,-,TGTGCCAGCAGCTTGGAGACAGGGGTGATCTCTGGAAACACCATATATTTT,CASSLETGVISGNTIYF
-,TRBV10-2,TRBJ1-1,-,TGCGCCAGCAGTGAGTGGCGGGGAGGGTCCATGAACACTGAAGCTTTCTTT,CASSEWRGGSMNTEAFF
-,TRBV2,TRBJ2-5,once,TGTGCCAGCAGTCGGCGGGAAGTGAGGGAGACCCAGTACTTC,CASSRREVRETQYF
TRBD2,TRBV19,TRBJ2-3,-,TGTGCCAGTAGTATTGGTCTAGCGGGAGCTTCACGCACAGATACGCAGTATTTT,CASSIGLAGASRTDTQYF
TRBD2,TRBV9,TRBJ2-7,-,TGTGCCAGCAGTAGCGGGCCAACCCCCACCTACGAGCAGTACTTC,CASSSGPTPTYEQYF
-,TRBV5-5,TRBJ1-4,-,TGTGCCAGCAGGCGGGGAATGAGTGAAAAACTGTTTTTT,CASRRGMSEKLFF
TRBD2,TRBV18,TRBJ2-1,-,TGTGCCAGCTCATTACTAACTAGCGGGAGCTCGAGGTACAATGAGCAGTTCTTC,CASSLLTSGSSRYNEQFF
TRBD2,TRBV7-9,TRBJ2-1,-,TGTGCCAGCATCCCGGGACTAGCGGTTTACAATGAGCAGTTCTTC,CASIPGLAVYNEQFF
TRBD2,TRBV25-1,TRBJ2-7,-,TGTGCCAGCATTGGGGGGGGGTGGTACGAGCAGTACTTC,CASIGGGWYEQYF
TRBD1,TRBV13,TRBJ1-1,once,TGTGCCAGCAGCTTCCTAACGAAAGGGGGCAGGGGGAACACTGAAGCTTTCTTT,CASSFLTKGGRGNTEAFF
-,TRBV11-1,TRBJ2-1,-,TGTGCCAGCAGCCCCTCCCTAGCGTATGAGCAGTTCTTC,CASSPSLAYEQFF
-,TRBV19,TRBJ1-1,-,TGTGCCAGTAGTAAGGACAGTTTGAACACTGAAGCTTTCTTT,CASSKDSLNTEAFF
-,TRBV5-6,TRBJ1-4,once,TGTGCCAGCAGCTTGGGTGAGGGCTTAAGAGAAAAACTGTTTTTT,CASSLGEGLREKLFF
TRBD2,TRBV3-1/TRBV3-2,TRBJ2-5,-,TGTGCCAGCAGCCAAGGACCGGGGGGGTACCAAGAGACCCAGTACTTC,CASSQGPGGYQETQYF
-,TRBV18,TRBJ2-7,-,TGTGCCAGCTCACCCGGTGGCGGATACGAGCAGTACTTC,CASSPGGGYEQYF
-,TRBV4-1,TRBJ2-4,-,TGCGCCAGCAGCCAAGGAGACAGTATGACCAAAAACATTCAGTACTTC,CASSQGDSMTKNIQYF
TRBD2,TRBV5-4,TRBJ2-1,-,TGTGCCAGCAGCTTCTCAGGGACTAGCCAGGTTGACTACAATGAGCAGTTCTTC,CASSFSGTSQVDYNEQFF
TRBD1,TRBV2,TRBJ2-7,-,TGTGCCAGCAGTAAAGGCCGGGACAGTCGCTCCTACGAGCAGTACTTC,CASSKGRDSRSYEQYF
-,TRBV9,TRBJ1-1,-,TGTGCCAGCAGTCCACGGGGAGGGGTTGGTACTGAAGCTTTCTTT,CASSPRGGVGTEAFF
-,TRBV27,TRBJ2-2,-,TGTGCCAGCATTTCCCCGTCCGGGGAGCTGTTTTTT,CASISPSGELFF
TRBD1,TRBV2,TRBJ2-5,-,TGTGCCAGCACCTATAATGGACAGGGAGAGACCCAGTACTTC,CASTYNGQGETQYF
-,TRBV5-4,TRBJ1-2,few,TGTGCCAGCAGCTACGGACAGAGCCTTTATGGCTACACCTTC,CASSYGQSLYGYTF
TRBD1,TRBV2,TRBJ1-3,-,TGTGCCAGCAGTGGGACAGGCCCTAACACCATATATTTT,CASSGTGPNTIYF
-,TRBV25-1,TRBJ2-6,-,TGTGCCAGCAGTGTGCAGAACTCTGGGGCCAACGTCCTGACTTTC,CASSVQNSGANVLTF
-,TRBV25-1,TRBJ1-2,-,TGTGCCAGCAGTGAATCGGGGAACTGGGACTATGGCTACACCTTC,CASSESGNWDYGYTF
TRBD2,TRBV7-8,TRBJ2-7,-,TGTGCCAGCAACCCCTCTAGCGGGGGACCAAGGAGCTCCTACGAGCAGTACTTC,CASNPSSGGPRSSYEQYF
-,TRBV18,TRBJ2-5,once,TGTGCCAGCTCACCAACTGGTCGCGGGACCCAGTACTTC,CASSPTGRGTQYF
-,TRBV5-1,TRBJ1-4,-,TGCGCCAGCAGCCGAACAGGGGAAAAACTGTTTTTT,CASSRTGEKLFF
TRBD1,TRBV4-1,TRBJ1-2,-,TGCGCCAGCAGCCAAGTTTCCCCGGGTACAGGGGGCCACTATGGCTACACCTTC,CASSQVSPGTGGHYGYTF
-,TRBV7-9,TRBJ1-1,-,TGTGCCAGCAGCACCGGGGTTGAAGCTTTCTTT,CASSTGVEAFF
-,TRBV15,TRBJ2-5,-,TGTGCCACCAGCAGCCGTTGGGAGCGGGAGACCCAGTACTTC,CATSSRWERETQYF
-,TRBV9,TRBJ2-1,-,TGTGCCAGCAGCGAGGAGACCGGGTCGGGTGAGCAGTTCTTC,CASSEETGSGEQFF
TRBD1,TRBV7-9,TRBJ2-5,-,TGTGCCAGCAGCGAAGGGACAGGGAGGTTAGAGACCCAGTACTTC,CASSEGTGRLETQYF
-,TRBV2,TRBJ1-1,-,TGTGCCAGCTTCCTGGCGGGGAACACTGAAGCTTTCTTT,CASFLAGNTEAFF
TRBD1,TRBV24-1,TRBJ2-2,many,TGTGCCACCAGTGATGACAGGGACACCGGGGAGCTGTTTTTT,CATSDDRDTGELFF
-,TRBV4-1,TRBJ1-5,once,TGCGCCAGCAGCCAAGAAGACGGGTATCAGCCCCAGCATTTT,CASSQEDGYQPQHF
TRBD2,TRBV3-1/TRBV3-2,TRBJ2-3,-,TGTGCCAGCAGCCGGGGAGGGGATACGCAGTATTTT,CASSRGGDTQYF
-,TRBV11-3,TRBJ2-1,-,TGTGCCAGCAGCCCCCTCCTCGCGGGGACCTACAATGAGCAGTTCTTC,CASSPLLAGTYNEQFF
TRBD1,TRBV6-5,TRBJ2-5,-,TGTGCCAGCAGTTACGGACAGGGTGACCAAGAGACCCAGTACTTC,CASSYGQGDQETQYF
-,TRBV18,TRBJ2-5,-,TGTGCCAGCTCACCATTTCAGGTCCAAGAGACCCAGTACTTC,CASSPFQVQETQYF
-,TRBV5-1,TRBJ2-3,-,TGCGCCAGCAGCTTGGGTGCGGCGGCAAGCACAGATACGCAGTATTTT,CASSLGAAASTDTQYF
TRBD2,TRBV11-3,TRBJ2-1,-,TGTGCCAGCAGCTCCCTCCGGGAGGGCCGCTCCTACAATGAGCAGTTCTTC,CASSSLREGRSYNEQFF
TRBD2,TRBV3-1/TRBV3-2,TRBJ2-1,-,TGTGCCAGCAGCCAAGAATCCCGATTCGTGGGAGGGACCAATGAGCAGTTCTTC,CASSQESRFVGGTNEQFF
-,TRBV20-1,TRBJ2-3,-,TGCAGTGGGCGGAGGCAAGATACGCAGTATTTT,CSGRRQDTQYF
TRBD1,TRBV7-9,TRBJ1-1,-,TGTGCCAGCAGCTCAGGTCGACAGGGTTACGACACTGAAGCTTTCTTT,CASSSGRQGYDTEAFF
TRBD1,TRBV18,TRBJ1-5,-,TGTGCCAGCTCACCAGGGACAGGGAAAGGTCAGCCCCAGCATTTT,CASSPGTGKGQPQHF